One sample yielded the 32 T cell receptor beta chains listed below, sequenced in a study of blood T cell repertoires in COVID-19. TCRdb keeps only in-frame clones here, not all; method: immunoSEQ multiplex PCR. This sample has around 120,000 clones, with about nine tenths found just once. The sequenced material came from peripheral blood. The receptors derive from a woman between 65 and 79 years old with acute or convalescent COVID-19.

This clone was seen a handful of times. The rearrangement joins TRBV4-2 to TRBJ2-7, with 8 nucleotides matching TRBD2. This CDR3 has 16 amino acids. The germline V gene encodes CDR1 LGHNA and CDR2 YNFKEQ. The J segment lost 6 bases and the V segment lost 4 bases, leaving 14 bases of the junction unmatched. DNA for the CDR3: TGTGCCAGCAGCCCCAGGACTGGGGCGGGGGGCCTCGAGCAGTACTTC. Translating gives CASSPRTGAGGLEQYF.

The V gene is TRBV7-3, the J gene TRBJ2-5, with D possibly being TRBD2 (6 bases). V was trimmed by 4 bases and J by 5 bases, leaving 11 bases between them. The germline CDR1 and CDR2 sequences are SGHTA and FQGTGA. CDR3 length: 13 residues. The CDR3, as DNA: TGTGCCAGCAGCTCCGGAGGGGAGGAGACCCAGTACTTC. This encodes CASSSGGEETQYF. Full variable domain (remainder filled in from reference TRBV7-3 and TRBJ2-5): GAGVSQTPSNKVTEKGKYVELRCDPISGHTALYWYRQSLGQGPEFLIYFQGTGAADDSGLPNDRFFAVRPEGSVSTLKIQRTERGDSAVYLCASSSGGEETQYFGPGTRLLVL.

This clone was seen once. V and J are TRBV12-3 or TRBV12-4 and TRBJ2-7, with D hard to call. Trimming stripped 1 base from V and 4 bases from J, with 5 bases between. The CDR3 is made up of 12 amino acids. The CDR3 sequence is CASSLVEYEQYF. CDR3 nucleotide sequence: TGTGCCAGCAGTTTAGTGGAGTACGAGCAGTACTTC.

J is TRBJ2-4 and V is TRBV4-2, with no clear D. The CDR3 totals 17 residues. The germline V and J ends were trimmed by 0 bases and 2 bases, with 14 bases remaining between them. The germline gives CDR1 LGHNA, CDR2 YNFKEQ. The CDR3: CASSQEWAERPKNIQYF. The CDR3 DNA reads TGTGCCAGCAGCCAAGAATGGGCAGAAAGACCCAAAAACATTCAGTACTTC.

Only a few counts were recorded for this clone. The chain's CDR3 is CASSGNRIMNTEAFF. The CDR3 bases are TGTGCCAGCAGTGGGAACAGGATAATGAACACTGAAGCTTTCTTT. The V call is TRBV6-4, the J call TRBJ1-1; tentative D call: TRBD1 (5 bases). The germline V gene encodes CDR1 MRHNA and CDR2 SNTAGT. Trimming pared 4 bases from V and 0 bases from J, leaving 12 bases between. This CDR3 spans 15 amino acids.

V gene TRBV19 combines with J gene TRBJ1-1, with a tentative D call TRBD1 (5 bases). The germline V gene has CDR1 LNHDA and CDR2 SQIVND (reference sequence). The CDR3 is 12 residues long. V was pared by 9 bases and J by 4 bases, with 12 bases between. The CDR3 region is CASRRDGTEAFF. The CDR3 nucleotides are TGTGCCAGCCGGAGGGACGGCACTGAAGCTTTCTTT.

The rearrangement joins TRBV10-1 to TRBJ2-1, with no clear D. Trimming cost V 0 bases and J 1 base, with 10 bases left between them. Germline assignment: CDR1 WNHNN and CDR2 SYGVQD (reference sequence). This CDR3 contains 16 residues. CDR3 amino acids: CASSESRSPSYNEQFF. DNA of the CDR3: TGCGCCAGCAGTGAGTCGAGGTCCCCTTCCTACAATGAGCAGTTCTTC.

This rearrangement joins TRBV4-1 to TRBJ1-5; the D is unclear. The CDR3 has 16 residues. Germline CDR1 MGHRA, CDR2 YSYEKL. With 1 base removed from V and 0 bases from J, the gap between germline ends came to 10 bases. CDR3 DNA sequence: TGCGCCAGCAGCCAAGCCACAGTCTATAGCAATCAGCCCCAGCATTTT. Translating it yields CASSQATVYSNQPQHF.

V and J are TRBV21-1 and TRBJ2-3; the table's D call, TRBD2, has no DNA check behind it. TRBV21-1 corresponds to a pseudogene. This CDR3 has 17 amino acids. CDR3 protein: CASSKEVTGEFTDTQYF. CDR3 sequence (DNA): TGTGCCAGCAGCAAAGAAGTGACGGGGGAGTTCACAGATACGCAGTATTTT.

V and J are TRBV24-1 and TRBJ2-7; D is uncertain. Germline V gene sequence: CDR1 KGHDR, CDR2 SFDVKD. This CDR3 region has 13 residues. Trimming shortened V by 2 bases and J by 4 bases, and 8 bases separated the two germline ends. This CDR3 reads CATSDSTKYEQYF. The CDR3 DNA reads TGTGCCACCAGTGATTCCACAAAATACGAGCAGTACTTC.

This clone has more than one count but fewer than ten. The chain recombines TRBV2 with TRBJ2-2, with 9 bases matching TRBD2. Per germline, CDR1 SNHLY and CDR2 FYNNEI. The V and J ends lost 3 bases and 2 bases, in that order; junction bases with no gene match: 4. The CDR3 runs 16 residues. The CDR3 loop reads CASSETSGLNTGELFF. CDR3 sequence (DNA): TGTGCCAGCAGTGAGACTAGCGGACTAAACACCGGGGAGCTGTTTTTT.

The chain carries TRBV3-1 (or the pseudogene TRBV3-2) and TRBJ2-7, with 11 bases matching TRBD2. V shed 6 bases, J shed 5 bases, and the junction held 12 bases outside the gene matches. CDR1 is LGHDT and CDR2 is YNNKEL in the germline V gene (reference sequence). The CDR3 runs to 16 residues. In nucleotides, the CDR3 is TGTGCCAGCAGACCCTCCGGTAGCGGGGGGGCGGACGAGCAGTACTTC. It codes for CASRPSGSGGADEQYF.

The chain is built from TRBV6-4 and TRBJ2-3; 11 bases agree with TRBD2. The CDR3 is made up of 15 amino acids. Germline loops: CDR1 MRHNA, CDR2 SNTAGT. V lost 5 bases, J lost 3 bases, and 4 bases stayed unmatched. The CDR3 sequence is CASSRLAGKTDTQYF. The DNA of the CDR3 is TGTGCCAGCAGTCGACTAGCGGGGAAGACAGATACGCAGTATTTT.

The sample holds many counts of this clone. The chain has TRBV2 and TRBJ1-1; the D gene is possibly TRBD1 (6 bases). CDR3 length: 15 amino acids. V dropped 2 bases and J dropped 3 bases, with 13 bases sitting between them. CDR1 is SNHLY, CDR2 FYNNEI, per germline. CDR3 sequence reads: CASSEPPGQYTEAFF. The CDR3 bases are TGTGCCAGCAGTGAACCTCCGGGACAATACACTGAAGCTTTCTTT.

The chain has TRBV28 and TRBJ1-2, with TRBD1 matching 7 bases. This CDR3 has 13 amino acids. CDR1 is MDHEN, CDR2 SYDVKM, per germline. V lost 3 bases, J lost 11 bases, and 9 bases stayed unmatched. The CDR3 nucleotides are TGTGCCAGCAGTTTGCGGGAAGGGGGCCGATACACCTTC. Its translation: CASSLREGGRYTF.

The chain employs TRBV14 and TRBJ1-3; unclear D gene. CDR3 length equals 17 residues. Germline values: CDR1 SGHDN, CDR2 FVKESK. Trimming shortened V by 4 bases and J by 0 bases, and 16 bases separated the two germline ends. DNA of the CDR3: TGTGCCAGCAGCCGGTCCCACAGTATTCTCTCTGGAAACACCATATATTTT. This encodes CASSRSHSILSGNTIYF. The full variable domain, in which reference TRBV14 and TRBJ1-3 provide the parts outside the CDR3, is EAGVTQFPSHSVIEKGQTVTLRCDPISGHDNLYWYRRVMGKEIKFLLHFVKESKQDESGMPNNRFLAERTGGTYSTLKVQPAELEDSGVYFCASSRSHSILSGNTIYFGEGSWLTVV.

The rearrangement uses TRBV28 and TRBJ2-7; TRBD1 agrees at 8 bases. This CDR3 has 15 residues. Germline V gene sequence: CDR1 MDHEN, CDR2 SYDVKM. V was clipped by 2 bases and J by 7 bases; unmatched bases: 10. The CDR3 protein is CASSLRARGRGEQYF. Here the CDR3 DNA reads TGTGCCAGCAGTTTACGGGCCAGGGGGCGGGGAGAGCAGTACTTC.

Only a few counts were recorded for this clone. This chain links TRBV28 with TRBJ2-7, with TRBD2 matching over 10 bases. CDR1 and CDR2 (germline): MDHEN, SYDVKM. V lost 9 bases, J lost 1 base, and 6 bases stayed unmatched. This CDR3 region has 14 residues. The CDR3 spells CASRGAGGSYEQYF. DNA for the CDR3: TGTGCCAGTCGGGGAGCGGGGGGGTCCTACGAGCAGTACTTC.

The V and J genes are TRBV5-1 and TRBJ1-1; 10 bases map to TRBD1. J was trimmed by 11 bases and V by 1 base; bases with no gene match: 8. The germline gives CDR1 SGHRS, CDR2 YFSETQ. CDR3 length: 14 amino acids. As DNA, the CDR3 is TGCGCCAGCAGCTTGCCGGGACAGGGGTTCCGCGCTTTCTTT. This translates into CASSLPGQGFRAFF.

The chain has TRBV6-5 and TRBJ1-2, with D maybe TRBD1 (5 bases). This CDR3 region has 11 residues. Germline CDR1 MNHEY, CDR2 SVGAGI. Trimming removed 7 bases from V and 8 bases from J, with 11 bases in between. The DNA for the CDR3 is TGTGCCAGCACAGGGAGGGGAGGCTACACCTTC. This gives the protein CASTGRGGYTF.

This chain uses TRBV15 with TRBJ2-7; 8 bases fit TRBD1. The V gene's germline CDR1 is LNHNV and CDR2 YYDKDF (reference sequence). This CDR3 is 14 amino acids long. Trimming at V came to 3 bases and at J to 6 bases, leaving 7 bases not matched to a gene. The CDR3 nucleotides read TGTGCCACCAGCAGTGACCGGACAGGGTCCGAGCAGTACTTC. Translated: CATSSDRTGSEQYF.

The CDR3 nucleotides are TGTGCCAGTAGTCTAGCGGGGGGGGCAGATACGCAGTATTTT. Residues: CASSLAGGADTQYF. V is TRBV19 and J is TRBJ2-3; 12 nucleotides align to TRBD2. The CDR3 is made up of 14 amino acids. Germline V CDR1 and CDR2: LNHDA, SQIVND (reference sequence). V was pared by 5 bases and J by 4 bases, with 1 base of the junction left unmatched.

This clone was detected only a few times. CDR3 bases: TGTGCCAGCAGTTTGAACAGGGAGATATATGGCTACACCTTC. This sequence encodes CASSLNREIYGYTF. The chain employs TRBV27 and TRBJ1-2; TRBD1 is a possible D gene (6 bases). CDR1 is MNHEY, CDR2 SMNVEV, per germline (reference sequence). The CDR3 is made up of 14 amino acids. V lost 3 bases to trimming and J lost 5 bases, with 13 bases between them.

V is TRBV30 and J is TRBJ1-4; possible D gene TRBD1, 5 bases. The CDR3 spans 16 residues. The V gene lost 3 bases and the J gene lost 0 bases, with 14 bases spanning the gap. Germline V gene lookup returns CDR1 GTSNPN and CDR2 SVGIG (reference sequence). CDR3 DNA: TGTGCCTGGAGGCCTCTGGGGGACTCAACTAATGAAAAACTGTTTTTT. Translation gives CAWRPLGDSTNEKLFF.

In its sample, this clone was seen once. The rearrangement joins TRBV4-1 to TRBJ2-7; 7 nucleotides match TRBD2. Germline values: CDR1 MGHRA, CDR2 YSYEKL. Trimming took 0 bases from V and 6 from J; bases not matched to a gene: 5. This CDR3 is 14 amino acids long. Here the CDR3 reads CASSQDRGEGEQYF. Written as DNA, the CDR3 is TGCGCCAGCAGCCAAGATCGAGGGGAGGGCGAGCAGTACTTC.

For this clone: The identical CDR3 is also encoded by other nucleotide sequences in the sample. The CDR3 loop reads CASSESGRAEAFF. The CDR3 DNA reads as TGTGCCAGCAGTGAATCTGGCAGGGCGGAAGCTTTCTTT. The V call is TRBV6-1, the J call TRBJ1-1; TRBD1 might be the D (5 bases). Trimming left V 2 bases short and J 8 bases short, with 12 bases between. The CDR3 has 13 amino acids. The germline V gene has CDR1 MNHNS and CDR2 SASEGT.

V usage is TRBV11-3 and J usage is TRBJ1-1; possible D gene TRBD1, 5 bases. Germline CDR1 reads SGHNT; CDR2 reads YENEEA. The CDR3 covers 17 residues. V was pared by 8 bases and J by 3 bases, with 25 bases between. The chain's CDR3 is CASGWKGFTVPDTEAFF. CDR3 in DNA: TGTGCCAGCGGGTGGAAGGGGTTCACAGTACCCGACACTGAAGCTTTCTTT.

The chain combines TRBV6-5 with TRBJ2-1; tentative D call: TRBD1 (5 bases). The CDR3 has 15 amino acids. Germline CDR1 reads MNHEY; CDR2 reads SVGAGI. Trimming left V 2 bases short and J 0 bases short, with 8 bases between. This chain's CDR3 is CASSYQGSSYNEQFF. The CDR3 nucleotides are TGTGCCAGCAGTTACCAGGGATCCTCCTACAATGAGCAGTTCTTC.

The J gene is TRBJ1-1, the V gene TRBV2; maybe TRBD1 (5 bases). V lost 1 base and J 10 bases, leaving 10 bases between the germline ends. CDR1 and CDR2 from the germline V gene are SNHLY and FYNNEI. CDR3 length: 12 residues. The CDR3 region is CASSEGGTGAFF. The CDR3 region has the DNA TGTGCCAGCAGTGAAGGAGGAACAGGAGCTTTCTTT.

The chain combines TRBV18 with TRBJ1-5; no clear D. Trimming stripped 2 bases from V and 2 bases from J, with 10 bases between. The CDR3 is 15 residues long. Germline lookup yields CDR1 KGHSH and CDR2 LQKENI. The CDR3 nucleotides read TGTGCCAGCTCACCAATCGACACGGGCAATCAGCCCCAGCATTTT. Residues: CASSPIDTGNQPQHF.

This rearrangement joins TRBV12-3 or TRBV12-4 to TRBJ1-1; D is ambiguous. The germline V and J ends were trimmed by 7 bases and 3 bases, with 12 bases remaining between them. CDR3 length: 13 residues. CDR3: CASTFGIYTEAFF. In DNA form, the CDR3 reads TGTGCCAGCACCTTCGGGATCTACACTGAAGCTTTCTTT.

The rearrangement uses TRBV7-3 and TRBJ2-7, with 12 positions matching TRBD2. The CDR3 has 15 amino acids. Germline V gene lookup returns CDR1 SGHTA and CDR2 FQGTGA. Trimming at V came to 5 bases and at J to 2 bases, leaving 4 bases not matched to a gene. The CDR3 sequence: CASSLLAGGTYEQYF. The CDR3 DNA is TGTGCCAGCAGCCTACTAGCGGGGGGCACCTACGAGCAGTACTTC.